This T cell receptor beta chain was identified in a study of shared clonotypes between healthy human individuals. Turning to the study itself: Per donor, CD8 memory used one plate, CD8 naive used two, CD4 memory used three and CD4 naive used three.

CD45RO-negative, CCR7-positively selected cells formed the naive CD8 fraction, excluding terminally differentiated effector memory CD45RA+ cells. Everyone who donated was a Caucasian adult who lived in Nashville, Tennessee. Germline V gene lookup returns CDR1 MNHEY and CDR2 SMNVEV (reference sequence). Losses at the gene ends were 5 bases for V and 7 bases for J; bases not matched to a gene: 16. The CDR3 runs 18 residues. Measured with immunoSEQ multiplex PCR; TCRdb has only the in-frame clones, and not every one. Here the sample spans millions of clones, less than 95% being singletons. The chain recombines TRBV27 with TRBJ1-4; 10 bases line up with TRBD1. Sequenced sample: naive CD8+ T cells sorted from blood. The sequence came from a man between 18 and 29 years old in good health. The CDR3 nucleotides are TGTGCCAGCAGTCCCATTACGCCGACAGGGGGCGCGTCTGAAAAACTGTTTTTT. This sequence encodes CASSPITPTGGASEKLFF.